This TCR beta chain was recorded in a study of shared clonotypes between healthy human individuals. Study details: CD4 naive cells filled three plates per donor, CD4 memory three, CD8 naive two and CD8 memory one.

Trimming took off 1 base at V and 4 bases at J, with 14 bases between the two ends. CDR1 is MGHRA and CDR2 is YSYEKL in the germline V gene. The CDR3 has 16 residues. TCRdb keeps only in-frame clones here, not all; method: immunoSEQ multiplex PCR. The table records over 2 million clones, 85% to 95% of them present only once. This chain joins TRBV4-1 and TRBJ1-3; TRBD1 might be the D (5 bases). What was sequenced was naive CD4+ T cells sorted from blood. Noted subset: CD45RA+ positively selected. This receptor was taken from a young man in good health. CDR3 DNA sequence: TGCGCCAGCAGCCAAGGGATCGGGGGACTAGGAAACACCATATATTTT. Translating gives CASSQGIGGLGNTIYF.